The 3 T cell receptor beta chains listed next were all sequenced from one sample in a study of T cell repertoires in cytomegalovirus infection. TCRdb redid the calling of the reads with MiXCR, one entry per CDR3 protein. The sample yields 300,000 to 400,000 distinct CDR3 sequences, 29% seen once. These receptors have no identified antigens. The starting material was cultured PBMCs, obtained from culture after CMV antigen stimulation. The receptors come from a human donor in good health (CMV status not recorded). Some clones in this sample may be carry-over from other donors' samples.

This rearrangement joins TRBV5-6 to TRBJ1-2; D gene ambiguous. The V gene lost 2 bases and the J gene lost 2 bases, with 10 bases spanning the gap. The CDR3 spans 14 residues. CDR1 is SGHDT and CDR2 is YYEEEE in the germline V gene. The CDR3 region is CASSFDTENYGYTF. The CDR3 DNA follows: TGTGCCAGCAGCTTCGATACAGAGAACTATGGCTACACCTTC.

The rearrangement joins TRBV27 to TRBJ1-5; no reliable D call. Germline V gene lookup returns CDR1 MNHEY and CDR2 SMNVEV (reference sequence). This CDR3 region has 14 residues. The ends were cut back, 1 base at V and 1 base at J, with 5 bases in the middle. The CDR3 sequence: CASSLFASNQPQHF. The CDR3 bases are TGTGCCAGCAGTTTATTCGCAAGCAATCAGCCCCAGCATTTT.

This rearrangement joins TRBV27 to TRBJ2-1; 12 bases are shared with TRBD2. V lost 4 bases and J lost 6; bases outside the gene matches: 7. The CDR3 is 16 residues long. Germline CDR1 is MNHEY and CDR2 is SMNVEV (reference sequence). DNA for the CDR3: TGTGCCAGCAGTTCACTAGCGGGAGGCGTCCTCAATGAGCAGTTCTTC. Protein product: CASSSLAGGVLNEQFF.